This is a list of T cell receptor beta chains from one sample in a study of metastatic and nonmetastatic thyroid tumors. TCRdb re-called clones via MiXCR from the PCR reads. The sample yields roughly 2,000 clones, roughly 9.8% seen once. The sample comprised tumor tissue. The receptors derive from a female donor with papillary thyroid cancer or a benign thyroid nodule (not recorded which). Some clones in this sample may be carry-over from other donors' samples. Each CDR3 is given with its conserved first and last residue.

cdr3_aa v_call
CASSFSGGAYNEQFF TRBV6-2/TRBV6-3
CASSILGTDTQYF TRBV19
CASSQDLSERTADTQYF TRBV3-1
CSASRQGASDTQYF TRBV20-1
CASSTGGGDGYTF TRBV5-5
CASSRYYRGQETQYF TRBV4-3
CASSYWGQSGSTEAFF TRBV6-5
CASSSGRSRSTDTQYF TRBV7-2
CAIASSRSSGNQPQHF TRBV12-5
CASSLFYSPQGGLRGNTIYF TRBV28